This entry features one TCR beta chain sequence. Its cognate antigen is unknown. The record originates from a study of circulating tumor DNA in untreated peripheral T-cell lymphoma. Profiled with immunoSEQ multiplex PCR; TCRdb holds only in-frame clones, not every one. The sample contains about 10,000 clones, around 76% of which appear only once. General study points: Baseline tissues yielded approximately 89% and baseline serum roughly 70% tumor-specific clonotype detection.

The CDR3 sequence is 12 residues long. CDR1 and CDR2 (germline): WSHSY, SAAADI. V dropped 1 base and J dropped 7 bases, with 7 bases sitting between them. The TCR originated in a human donor with peripheral T-cell lymphoma. This chain links TRBV10-2 with TRBJ1-1; no reliable D call. Sequencing was performed on tumor tissue. In DNA, the CDR3 is TGCGCCAGCAGTGAGTACGGACTTGAAGCTTTCTTT. This sequence encodes CASSEYGLEAFF.